Detailed here is one T cell receptor (beta chain). This sample stems from a study of human T cells and chemical hapten exposure. Library construction involved attaching unique molecular identifiers to individual cDNA molecules, which allowed quantitative, reproducible TCR counting. Each CDR3 protein gets one entry after TCRdb re-called the RACE reads with MiXCR. The sample carries roughly 80,000 distinct CDR3 sequences, roughly 10% recorded once. From germline, CDR1 is SGDLS and CDR2 YYNGEE. V lost 2 bases to trimming and J lost 0 bases; unmatched junction nucleotides: 8. The CDR3 is 18 amino acids. Indicated time point: patch test 1, 2 weeks after DPC sensitization. Regarding treatment: therapeutic diphenylcyclopropenone sensitization with weekly scalp DPC.

This clonotype was obtained from a woman between 50 and 59 years old with alopecia areata. Some clones in this sample may be carry-over from other donors' samples. The sequenced sample was whole blood, obtained in connection with sensitization to the hapten diphenylcyclopropenone (DPC). J is TRBJ2-3 and V is TRBV9; 11 bases line up with TRBD2. CDR3 region: CASSVYPLAGGSTDTQYF. For the CDR3, the DNA is TGTGCCAGCAGCGTCTATCCTCTAGCGGGAGGTAGCACAGATACGCAGTATTTT.